The present entry profiles one TCR beta chain with its context. This clonotype was detected ten times or more. Its antigen is unknown. No base qualities exist here, and no much larger clone lies one base off it. The record originates from a study of T cells in Graves' hyperthyroidism and ophthalmopathy (dated by TCRdb to about 2019). About the investigation overall: Peripheral blood was collected at initial diagnosis, before any treatment. For training and testing, the 100 or so patients in the discovery cohort were randomly divided in a 7:3 ratio. An independent validation cohort of around 20 hyperthyroidism patients and some 15 patients who later progressed to ophthalmopathy tested prospective prediction of ophthalmopathy. In addition, the study compared T-cell repertoires in thyroid tissue and in blood from about 6 Graves' hyperthyroidism patients. To identify TCR V-J signatures that set the groups apart, the researchers used a discovery cohort of 100 patients, made up of roughly 45 with Graves' ophthalmopathy and some 60 with stable Graves' hyperthyroidism. Once sampling was done, hyperthyroidism patients were given methimazole at a starting dose of 30 mg daily, whereas ophthalmopathy patients were given high-dose intravenous methylprednisolone. The paper describes TCR Vbeta CDR3 sequencing of around 130 peripheral blood samples, made up of 40 to 45 ophthalmopathy patients, over 70 hyperthyroidism patients and some 17 progressor patients. Summary of the overall study and its limitations: In validation, the model predicted progression to ophthalmopathy a median of roughly 6.1 months before onset, with roughly 71% sensitivity and roughly 79% specificity. No statistical method was used to set the sample size in advance, and investigators knew the group allocation. Most expanded thyroid clonotypes (frequency above 0.001) were also detected in blood, suggesting blood repertoires may reflect thyroid immune responses. A model built on a 13 V-J signature distinguished ophthalmopathy from stable hyperthyroidism, reaching about 89% sensitivity and under 84% specificity in cross-validation and 80%/75% in testing.

Moderately to severely active disease, a Clinical Activity Score of at least 3, a NOSPECS grade of at least 4, and a duration under 3 months were present in ophthalmopathy patients. Patients with uncontrolled infections, other autoimmune diseases, pregnancy or lactation were excluded. Clinical symptoms, serum thyroxine and TRAb, thyroid ultrasound, and orbital computed tomography formed the basis for the diagnoses. PBMCs were isolated from approximately 10 ml of fresh peripheral blood by Ficoll-Paque density gradient centrifugation. Trizol reagent was used to extract total RNA, and RNA quality was then checked on an Agilent 2100 Bioanalyzer. Amplification of TCR beta CDR3 regions was carried out from RNA transcripts. A first-round RT-PCR of the TCR CDR3 used the HTBI primer set with the Qiagen OneStep RT-PCR kit. A second multiplex PCR round built the libraries, followed by size selection and purification. Sequencing of the libraries was done on an Illumina HiSeq2000 using paired-end 100 bp reads. The authors' analysis ran thus. Raw data were processed with SOAPnuke, discarding reads with adapters, uncalled bases, mean Phred below 15, or no exact constant-primer or identifier match. High-quality paired reads were merged with COPE v1.2.5, and unique nucleotide sequences were defined as clonotypes. MiTCR v1.1 was used to align clonotypes to the IMGT TRBV, TRBD and TRBJ reference segments. Only V-J combinations with frequency above 0.0001, covering 99% to 99.2% of repertoires, were analysed. A TCS score was defined as the ratio between F50 (clonal expansion) and ExV (chaos), using BLOSUM62-based TCRdist between CDR3 peptides within each V-J. Welch's t-statistics and random forest reduced 450 to 600 V-J features to 13, which were used in a naive Bayes classifier (R e1071). Clones were called with MiXCR by TCRdb after fastp trimmed the public reads at Q25, and only in-frame beta chains were retained. Every entry covers one CDR3 protein and lists the most common genes and DNA from its rows. V and J calls and clone size were set by TCRdb, not the authors. The sample includes about 260,000 distinct CDR3 sequences, with about 16% observed a single time. The ten most abundant clones make up about 30% of the sample.

The TCR sequence derives from a young woman with Graves' ophthalmopathy. Sequencing used blood.

The CDR3 corresponds to CSVPTGEQFF. The base sequence is TGCAGCGTTCCGACCGGGGAGCAGTTCTTC. The chain is assembled from TRBV29-1 and TRBJ2-1, with the D gene not confidently named. V gives up 5 bases and J gives up 10 bases, and the segment between their germline ends measures 9 bases. From a lookup of the germline V gene, CDR1 and CDR2 are SQVTM and ANQGSEA. Spanning cysteine to phenylalanine, the CDR3 consists of 10 amino acids. Solely the CDR3 DNA is kept, with 30 bases framed from the first base.